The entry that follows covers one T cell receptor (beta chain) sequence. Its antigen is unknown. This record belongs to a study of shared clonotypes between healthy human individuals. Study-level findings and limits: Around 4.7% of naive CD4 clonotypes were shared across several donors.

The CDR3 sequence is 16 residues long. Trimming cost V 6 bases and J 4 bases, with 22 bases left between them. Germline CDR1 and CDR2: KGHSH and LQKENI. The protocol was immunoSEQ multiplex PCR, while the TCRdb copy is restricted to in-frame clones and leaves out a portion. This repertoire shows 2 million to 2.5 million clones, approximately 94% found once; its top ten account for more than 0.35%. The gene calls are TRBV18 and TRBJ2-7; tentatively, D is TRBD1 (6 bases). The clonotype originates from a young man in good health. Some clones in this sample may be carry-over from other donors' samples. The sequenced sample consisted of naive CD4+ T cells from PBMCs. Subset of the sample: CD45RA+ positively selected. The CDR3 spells CASSPGWGRGKYEQYF. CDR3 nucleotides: TGTGCCAGCTCCCCCGGATGGGGGCGCGGTAAATACGAGCAGTACTTC.